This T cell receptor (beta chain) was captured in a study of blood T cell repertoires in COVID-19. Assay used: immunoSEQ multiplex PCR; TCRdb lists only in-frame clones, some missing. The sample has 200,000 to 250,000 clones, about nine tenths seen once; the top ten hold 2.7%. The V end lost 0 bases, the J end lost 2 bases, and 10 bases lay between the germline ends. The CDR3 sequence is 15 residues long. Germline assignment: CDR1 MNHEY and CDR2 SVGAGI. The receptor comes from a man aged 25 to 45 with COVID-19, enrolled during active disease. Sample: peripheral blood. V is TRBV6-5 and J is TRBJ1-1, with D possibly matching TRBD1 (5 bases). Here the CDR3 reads CASSYSTGFNTEAFF. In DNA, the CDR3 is TGTGCCAGCAGTTACTCAACAGGATTTAACACTGAAGCTTTCTTT.